This entry concerns a single T cell receptor beta chain. What it recognizes is unknown. The data belong to a study of PD-1 blockade in classical Hodgkin lymphoma. Points from the study as a whole: Patients excluded were those beginning nivolumab under 1 year after ASCT. Baseline diversity was lower in partial responders and progressors than complete responders. Diversity in CD4+ TCRs, unlike that measured in CD8+ TCRs, had risen significantly by C4D1. Healthy donors were reported to have higher baseline TCR diversity than newly diagnosed patients.

Described time point: cycle 4 day 1 (C4D1), after around six weeks of nivolumab. All patients experienced relapse after autologous stem cell transplantation, and brentuximab vedotin exposure was variable. Researchers report purifying CD4+ T cells from thawed PBMCs by magnetic negative selection. From germline, CDR1 is MNHEY and CDR2 SMNVEV (reference sequence). The CDR3 spans 14 residues. The V segment lost 8 bases and the J segment 8 bases; nucleotides outside the gene matches: 14. Method: immunoSEQ multiplex PCR; TCRdb's copy keeps in-frame clones and lacks some. Among about 28,000 clones, under 80% were seen once, and the ten largest hold approximately 0.62%.

Sample: CD4+ T cells from blood, taken before the fourth cycle of nivolumab. The clonotype comes from a human donor with classical Hodgkin lymphoma. V gene TRBV27 combines with J gene TRBJ1-2; TRBD1 agrees at 7 bases. The CDR3 DNA reads as TGTGCCAGCTTCACCTTACAGGGGTATGGCGGCTACACCTTC. Translating gives CASFTLQGYGGYTF.